Included here is one T cell receptor (beta chain) sequence, with context. This clonotype was recorded many times. What this receptor recognizes is not known. Base qualities are not at hand, and no much larger clone is one base apart. The receptor library was made with multiplex PCR. Sequencer: Illumina HiSeq 4000. To build TCR beta libraries, CDR3 regions were amplified by Arm-PCR using iRepertoire HTBI primers. Before sequencing, the PCR products underwent gel purification. Per the source publication's procedure: A total of some 60 TRBV and 14 TRBJ segments were identified across samples and were used for gene usage analysis of CDR3 amino acid clonotypes. COPE and FqMerger were used to merge the filtered high-quality paired reads into contigs. BLAST was used to align contigs to IMGT TRBV, TRBD and TRBJ reference genes, and CDR3 was defined according to IMGT. Highly expanded clones were defined as clonotypes with a frequency above 0.1%. Shannon entropy was used to measure repertoire diversity, and the Gini coefficient was used to measure V-J evenness. A clonotype was considered public if more than one individual shared it. TCRdb applied fastp at Q25 and MiXCR to the public reads, then kept only in-frame beta chains. Rows are combined by CDR3 protein, so each entry shows the most common genes and DNA. Clone size and V and J calls follow TCRdb, not the original study. The sample table holds about 320,000 distinct CDR3 sequences, of which about 18% were seen once. 38% of the sample goes to the ten largest clones.

The data belong to a study of regulatory T cells in long-lasting Graves disease (dated by TCRdb to 2020 to 2023). Some background on the complete study: Patients with newly diagnosed Graves' disease had been on antithyroid drugs for under 3 months. Patients with persistent Graves' disease were compared with patients with newly diagnosed Graves' disease using TCR sequencing and RNA sequencing of peripheral blood. The study was conducted in China and was registered as a clinical trial. A total of approximately 35 samples underwent TCR sequencing: 13 from persistent and 20 from newly diagnosed Graves' disease patients.

The sample's time point label, decoded: newly diagnosed GD, antithyroid drugs for less than 3 months. RNA was extracted from PBMCs in TRIzol for both TCR sequencing and RNA sequencing. Graves' disease was diagnosed according to American Thyroid Association guidelines. Patients for the study were recruited at an endocrinology department in Xi'an, China. From each patient, about 9 milliliters of peripheral blood was collected into an EDTA anticoagulant tube. PBMCs were isolated by Ficoll Paque Plus density gradient separation without further T cell sorting. An Agilent 2100 Bioanalyzer and agarose gel were used to check RNA quality, while a NanoDrop 2000 measured RNA concentration. The research as a whole found: Only the TCR beta chain was sequenced and analyzed. Preferential use of TRBV28, TRBJ1-2 and TRBJ2-5 was observed in persistent disease, whereas TRBV20-1 and TRBJ2-1 were favored in newly diagnosed disease. Compared with newly diagnosed patients, patients with persistent Graves' disease had lower TCR Shannon entropy and fewer highly expanded clones, which suggests clonal expansion. As a limitation, the authors acknowledged that the small sample size may reduce accuracy. The study examined only peripheral blood because the primary lesion, thyroid tissue, could not be accessed. Patients with persistent disease shared more public clonotypes (roughly 2,900) than newly diagnosed patients did (more than 900).

There are 14 amino acids in the CDR3, from cysteine to phenylalanine inclusive. Only the CDR3 DNA is retained, 42 bases long and in frame from the first base. Trimming at the junction amounts to 4 bases on V and 2 bases on J, and the germline ends lie 9 bases apart. CDR1 and CDR2 are drawn from the germline V gene: SGHAT, FQNNGV. This clonotype was obtained from a female donor with Graves disease. Material: peripheral blood mononuclear cells (PBMCs), obtained at new diagnosis, from a patient treated with antithyroid drugs. Recombination connected TRBV11-2 to TRBJ2-1; the best D guess is TRBD1, with 5 bases matching. The DNA sequence is given as TGTGCCAGCAGCTCCCTAGGGGCCTACAATGAGCAGTTCTTC. The encoded protein is CASSSLGAYNEQFF.